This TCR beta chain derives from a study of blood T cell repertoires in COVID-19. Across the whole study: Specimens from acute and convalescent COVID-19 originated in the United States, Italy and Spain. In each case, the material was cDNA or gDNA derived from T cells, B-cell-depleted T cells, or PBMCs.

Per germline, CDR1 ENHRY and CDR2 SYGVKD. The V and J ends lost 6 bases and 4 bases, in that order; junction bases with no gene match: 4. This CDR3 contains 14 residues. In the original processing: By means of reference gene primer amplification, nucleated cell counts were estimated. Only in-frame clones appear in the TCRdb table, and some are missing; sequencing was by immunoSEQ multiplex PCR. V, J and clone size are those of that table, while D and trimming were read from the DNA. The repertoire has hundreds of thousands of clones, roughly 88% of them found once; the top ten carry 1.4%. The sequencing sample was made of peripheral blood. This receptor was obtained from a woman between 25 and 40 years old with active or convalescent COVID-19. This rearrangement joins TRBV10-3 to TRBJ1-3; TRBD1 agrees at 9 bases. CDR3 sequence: CAIRRGQGGNTIYF. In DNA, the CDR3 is TGTGCCATCAGGAGGGGACAGGGCGGAAACACCATATATTTT.